This T cell receptor (beta chain) stems from a study of shared clonotypes between healthy human individuals. This table comes from immunoSEQ multiplex PCR, and its TCRdb copy is limited to in-frame clones, with some not included. Here the sample spans around 1 million clones, approximately 76% being singletons. CDR1 is MNHNS, CDR2 SASEGT, per germline. CDR3 size: 14 residues. Trimming stripped 7 bases from V and 4 bases from J, with 16 bases between. This sequence originates from a young man in good health. This chain uses TRBV6-1 with TRBJ1-1; no clear D. The source material was memory CD4+ T cells sorted from blood. Regarding subset: CD45RA-negative fraction. DNA of the CDR3: TGTGCCAGCATCCGGACGGGGTTGGGCACTGAAGCTTTCTTT. Its protein is CASIRTGLGTEAFF.